The 27 T cell receptor beta chains below all came from one sample that was sequenced in a study of CD8+CD57+ T cells in acquired aplastic anemia. Researchers used genomic DNA as the template to profile TCR beta VDJ and CDR3. TCRdb passed the reads through MiXCR, listing each CDR3 protein once. The sample holds around 200,000 distinct CDR3 sequences, roughly 50% seen once. Those patients picked for sequencing had displayed CD8+CD57+ cell expansion on flow cytometry. The material sequenced was sorted CD4+, CD8+, or CD8+CD57+ T cells (not recorded which) from PBMCs. All receptors come from a human donor with aplastic anemia.

This clonotype came up many times. The chain uses TRBV6-5 and TRBJ1-2, with 7 bases lining up with TRBD1. This CDR3 comprises 13 residues. Germline CDR1 MNHEY, CDR2 SVGAGI. V lost 3 bases and J lost 7; bases outside the gene matches: 5. The CDR3 sequence: CASSYEGASGYTF. CDR3 in DNA: TGTGCCAGCAGTTATGAGGGGGCTAGTGGCTACACCTTC.

This clonotype has only a few counts. The chain recombines TRBV20-1 with TRBJ1-1; unclear D gene. From germline, CDR1 is DFQATT and CDR2 SNEGSKA (reference sequence). CDR3 length equals 14 residues. V was trimmed by 8 bases and J by 4 bases, leaving 20 bases between them. The CDR3 sequence is CSSIGPTGSTEAFF. The CDR3 DNA follows: TGCAGTTCTATCGGGCCGACGGGTTCCACTGAAGCTTTCTTT.

This clonotype was observed many times. The chain carries TRBV5-5 and TRBJ2-7; perhaps D is TRBD1 or TRBD2 (5 bases each). Germline V gene sequence: CDR1 SGHKS, CDR2 YYEKEE (reference sequence). CDR3 length equals 15 residues. Trimming left V 1 base short and J 2 bases short, with 13 bases between. As DNA, the CDR3 is TGTGCCAGCAGCTTGTCTCCGGGACGGACCTACGAGCAGTACTTC. This translates into CASSLSPGRTYEQYF. The whole variable domain, filled in from reference TRBV5-5 and TRBJ2-7, reads DAGVTQSPTHLIKTRGQQVTLRCSPISGHKSVSWYQQVLGQGPQFIFQYYEKEERGRGNFPDRFSARQFPNYSSELNVNALLLGDSALYLCASSLSPGRTYEQYFGPGTRLTVT.

This clonotype was counted at least ten times. The chain combines TRBV5-1 with TRBJ1-3; D is perhaps TRBD1 (6 bases). The V and J ends lost 1 base and 1 base respectively, with 15 bases between them. This CDR3 spans 17 amino acids. Looked up from germline, CDR1 is SGHRS and CDR2 is YFSETQ. CDR3 coding DNA: TGCGCCAGCAGCTTGCGCACAGGGACAAATTCTGGAAACACCATATATTTT. Its translation: CASSLRTGTNSGNTIYF.

This sequence joins TRBV5-6 and TRBJ2-7; D gene unclear. The CDR3 sequence is 11 residues long. In germline, CDR1 is SGHDT, CDR2 YYEEEE. V lost 2 bases and J 4 bases, leaving 4 bases between the germline ends. The CDR3 DNA reads TGTGCCAGCAGCTTTCAGTACGAGCAGTACTTC. Its translation: CASSFQYEQYF.

The J gene is TRBJ1-5, the V gene TRBV7-2; TRBD1 aligns across 9 bases. The CDR3 extends over 14 amino acids. The germline CDR1 and CDR2 sequences are SGHTA and FQGNSA. Unmatched junction bases numbered 2, after V lost 2 bases and J lost 6 bases. The CDR3 DNA reads as TGTGCCAGCAGCTTAAGGGACAGGGTTCAGCCCCAGCATTTT. Protein product: CASSLRDRVQPQHF.

The chain has TRBV19 and TRBJ2-7; a possible D gene is TRBD2 (5 bases). The CDR3 contains 12 residues. Germline V gene sequence: CDR1 LNHDA, CDR2 SQIVND (reference sequence). Trimming pared 9 bases from V and 4 bases from J, leaving 13 bases between. The CDR3 here is CASTGLGYEQYF. CDR3 DNA sequence: TGTGCCAGCACCGGACTCGGATACGAGCAGTACTTC.

J is TRBJ2-7 and V is TRBV2; 11 bases agree with TRBD2. Germline V CDR1 and CDR2: SNHLY, FYNNEI. The CDR3 has 15 amino acids. The V segment lost 8 bases and the J segment 5 bases; nucleotides outside the gene matches: 11. The CDR3, as DNA: TGTGCCAGCGGGCCCCCGACTAGCGGGGTCCACGAGCAGTACTTC. Protein sequence: CASGPPTSGVHEQYF.

This clonotype was seen a single time. J is TRBJ2-7 and V is TRBV2; TRBD2 might be the D (6 bases). CDR1 is SNHLY, CDR2 FYNNEI, per germline. V lost 10 bases, J lost 4 bases, and 14 bases lay in between. The CDR3 loop spans 12 amino acids. CDR3 sequence: CATRDSPYEQYF. The DNA of the CDR3 is TGTGCCACCCGGGACTCTCCTTACGAGCAGTACTTC.

The rearrangement joins TRBV10-3 to TRBJ2-6; D remains unclear. V gave up 8 bases and J gave up 2 bases, with 10 bases separating them. The CDR3 consists of 14 residues. Germline V gives CDR1 ENHRY, CDR2 SYGVKD. The CDR3 is CAISRGPGANVLTF. The CDR3 DNA is TGTGCCATCTCCCGCGGTCCTGGGGCCAACGTCCTGACTTTC.

The rearrangement uses TRBV20-1 and TRBJ1-2; possible D gene TRBD1, 5 bases. This CDR3 comprises 13 residues. The V gene's germline CDR1 is DFQATT and CDR2 SNEGSKA (reference sequence). V lost 3 bases, J lost 8 bases, and 16 bases lay in between. The CDR3 reads CSASGQGGTGYTF. DNA of the CDR3: TGCAGTGCTAGTGGGCAGGGAGGCACCGGCTACACCTTC.

The genes are TRBV18 and TRBJ2-3; D is undetermined. V lost 2 bases and J lost 4, with 7 bases in between. Germline CDR1 is KGHSH and CDR2 is LQKENI. There are 13 residues in the CDR3. CDR3 bases: TGTGCCAGCTCACCAGTAGTATCAGATACGCAGTATTTT. Protein: CASSPVVSDTQYF. Full variable domain (rest looked up from reference TRBV18 and TRBJ2-3): NAGVMQNPRHLVRRRGQEARLRCSPMKGHSHVYWYRQLPEEGLKFMVYLQKENIIDESGMPKERFSAEFPKEGPSILRIQQVVRGDSAAYFCASSPVVSDTQYFGPGTRLTVL.

V gene TRBV24-1 combines with J gene TRBJ2-3; perhaps TRBD1 as D (5 bases). With 0 bases removed from V and 6 bases from J, the gap between germline ends came to 15 bases. The CDR3 sequence is 16 residues long. Germline V CDR1 and CDR2: KGHDR, SFDVKD. CDR3 nucleotides: TGTGCCACCAGTGATTTGGGGCAGGGAAATTCGGATACGCAGTATTTT. Its protein is CATSDLGQGNSDTQYF.

The rearrangement uses TRBV7-2 and TRBJ1-1, with TRBD1 matching 9 bases. CDR1 SGHTA and CDR2 FQGNSA come from the germline V gene. Trimming cost V 6 bases and J 0 bases; bases outside gene matches: 8. CDR3 length: 16 residues. The CDR3 sequence is CASRDRGAEMNTEAFF. CDR3 nucleotides: TGTGCCAGCAGGGACAGGGGTGCAGAAATGAACACTGAAGCTTTCTTT.

This clonotype was recorded only once. This may stem from a read error, because a much larger clone lies one nucleotide away. The rearrangement joins TRBV9 to TRBJ2-7, with TRBD2 matching 10 bases. Germline-derived CDR1 and CDR2 are SGDLS and YYNGEE. The CDR3 is 14 residues long. The junction had 5 bases not matched to a gene; V was cut back by 3 bases and J by 5 bases. CDR3 sequence: CASSGAGGSDEQYF. In DNA form, the CDR3 reads TGTGCCAGCAGCGGAGCGGGGGGGAGCGACGAGCAGTACTTC.

This chain connects TRBV2 to TRBJ1-1, with D perhaps TRBD1 (5 bases). From germline, CDR1 is SNHLY and CDR2 FYNNEI. V lost 6 bases to trimming and J lost 4 bases, with 12 bases between them. CDR3 size: 13 residues. CDR3 protein: CASRSSGGTEAFF. DNA for the CDR3: TGTGCCAGCAGGAGTAGCGGGGGCACTGAAGCTTTCTTT.

This clonotype came up many times. The gene calls are TRBV28 and TRBJ1-1, with D hard to call. Germline CDR1 reads MDHEN; CDR2 reads SYDVKM. The CDR3 loop spans 13 amino acids. V lost 5 bases and J 1 base, leaving 8 bases between the germline ends. The CDR3 DNA follows: TGTGCCAGCAGTCCTCGGGGGAACACTGAAGCTTTCTTT. It encodes CASSPRGNTEAFF.

This clonotype has just one count. This chain joins TRBV13 and TRBJ2-5, with TRBD1 as a possible D gene (6 bases). The germline V and J ends were trimmed by 3 bases and 4 bases, with 9 bases remaining between them. Germline-derived CDR1 and CDR2 are PRHDT and FYEKMQ (reference sequence). The CDR3 is 13 amino acids. The CDR3 region is CASSFTGRETQYF. CDR3 bases: TGTGCCAGCAGCTTCACAGGGAGAGAGACCCAGTACTTC.

The chain recombines TRBV28 with TRBJ1-1; perhaps TRBD1 as D (6 bases). Deletions cut 3 bases from V and 6 bases from J, with 17 bases between. Germline CDR1 reads MDHEN; CDR2 reads SYDVKM. The CDR3 has 15 residues. The DNA for the CDR3 is TGTGCCAGCAGTTTCGGGGGGGCGGTCCGTCCTGAAGCTTTCTTT. Its translation: CASSFGGAVRPEAFF.

This clonotype was picked up many times. The chain combines TRBV12-3 or TRBV12-4 with TRBJ2-3, with 10 bases fitting TRBD1. The V and J ends lost 4 bases and 4 bases, in that order; junction bases with no gene match: 8. This CDR3 has 16 amino acids. The CDR3 loop reads CASSSPTGGRPDTQYF. CDR3 in DNA: TGTGCCAGCAGTTCCCCGACAGGGGGCCGCCCAGATACGCAGTATTTT.

Note on this clonotype: A junction boundary mismatches the germline segment, possibly from a read error. This chain uses TRBV3-1 with TRBJ2-7, with a weak D call TRBD2 (5 bases). Per germline, CDR1 LGHDT and CDR2 YNNKEL (reference sequence). The length of the CDR3 is 13 residues. The CDR3 is CASSGGPIYEQCF. The DNA of the CDR3 is TGTGCCAGCAGCGGCGGGCCGATCTACGAGCAGTGCTTC.

The chain carries TRBV29-1 and TRBJ2-7; 7 bases fit TRBD1. The junction had 6 bases not matched to a gene; V was cut back by 6 bases and J by 4 bases. Germline CDR1 SQVTM, CDR2 ANQGSEA. CDR3 length equals 12 residues. The CDR3 coding sequence is TGCAGCGTCGACCCGGGACAGTACGAGCAGTACTTC. As protein: CSVDPGQYEQYF.

In its sample, this clonotype was seen many times. This chain joins TRBV10-1 and TRBJ1-1; 11 bases fit TRBD1. This CDR3 contains 17 residues. The germline V gene encodes CDR1 WNHNN and CDR2 SYGVQD (reference sequence). V shed 5 bases and J 0 bases; nucleotides not matched to a gene: 8. CDR3: CASSPDRGRLMNTEAFF. In DNA, the CDR3 is TGCGCCAGCAGTCCGGACAGGGGGCGGCTCATGAACACTGAAGCTTTCTTT.

This clonotype was counted at least ten times. V is TRBV3-1 and J is TRBJ2-3, with 7 bases that match TRBD1. The trim removed 6 bases at V and 0 bases at J, leaving 0 bases unmatched. From germline, CDR1 is LGHDT and CDR2 YNNKEL (reference sequence). CDR3 size: 13 residues. The DNA of the CDR3 is TGTGCCAGCAGGACAGGGAGCACAGATACGCAGTATTTT. Amino acid sequence: CASRTGSTDTQYF.

As concerns this clonotype: A much larger clone lies one base from this, so it may be a read error. The chain carries TRBV11-1 and TRBJ2-4, with 7 bases lining up with TRBD1. The CDR3 contains 17 residues. Germline assignment: CDR1 SGHAT and CDR2 FQDESV (reference sequence). CDR3 loop: CASSARQGLLAKNIRYF. The CDR3 bases are TGTGCCAGCAGCGCCCGACAGGGTTTATTAGCCAAAAACATTCGGTACTTC.

The table lists this clonotype with a count of one. The chain recombines TRBV7-3 with TRBJ2-7; TRBD1 agrees at 9 bases. Germline-derived CDR1 and CDR2 are SGHTA and FQGTGA. V shed 5 bases and J 2 bases; nucleotides not matched to a gene: 7. The CDR3 extends over 15 amino acids. DNA of the CDR3: TGTGCCAGCAGCCCGACAGGGGGTACTGCCTACGAGCAGTACTTC. This sequence encodes CASSPTGGTAYEQYF.

This clonotype has more than one count but fewer than ten. The chain carries TRBV12-3 or TRBV12-4 and TRBJ2-7; D remains ambiguous. With 3 bases removed from V and 0 bases from J, the gap between germline ends came to 9 bases. The CDR3 is made up of 14 amino acids. CDR3 DNA: TGTGCCAGCAGTTTCGGTCAGGACTCCTACGAGCAGTACTTC. Translating it yields CASSFGQDSYEQYF.